These T cell receptor beta chains were read from a single sample in a study of T cell changes during pregnancy in multiple sclerosis. Only in-frame clones appear in the TCRdb table, and some are missing; sequencing was by immunoSEQ multiplex PCR. The sample carries about 67,000 clones, approximately 92% recorded once. The specimen comprised peripheral blood, sampled in the first trimester of pregnancy. All receptors derive from a female donor with multiple sclerosis, enrolled in a pregnancy study. CDR3s leave out the opening cysteine and the closing phenylalanine or tryptophan. Each record gives: J gene, V gene, CDR3 protein.

j_gene: TRBJ2-1; v_gene: TRBV7-9; CDR3aa: ASSPGTGRNEQF
j_gene: TRBJ2-1; v_gene: TRBV7-9; CDR3aa: ASSQRVLYNEQF
j_gene: TRBJ1-1; v_gene: TRBV7-2; CDR3aa: ASSFRTGEGTEAF
j_gene: TRBJ2-7; v_gene: TRBV5-6; CDR3aa: ASSRGYEQY
j_gene: TRBJ2-2; v_gene: TRBV5-4; CDR3aa: ASSATPGSNTGELF
j_gene: TRBJ2-3; v_gene: TRBV19; CDR3aa: ASFGTGQGTDTQY
j_gene: TRBJ2-3; v_gene: TRBV5-4; CDR3aa: ASSRREGTDTQY
j_gene: TRBJ2-6; v_gene: TRBV9; CDR3aa: ASSVPGAGANVLT
j_gene: TRBJ2-2; v_gene: TRBV9; CDR3aa: ASSGGPGSSVGTGELF
j_gene: TRBJ2-3; v_gene: TRBV28; CDR3aa: ASSPPSPGTLTQY
j_gene: TRBJ2-2; v_gene: TRBV2; CDR3aa: ASSRQGTGELF
j_gene: TRBJ2-7; v_gene: TRBV7-6; CDR3aa: ASSLFTGTGVYEQY
j_gene: TRBJ1-4; v_gene: TRBV7-2; CDR3aa: ASSLSGANEKLF
j_gene: TRBJ1-1; v_gene: TRBV18; CDR3aa: ASSNGQGPTEAF
j_gene: TRBJ1-1; v_gene: TRBV29-1; CDR3aa: STGETEAF
j_gene: TRBJ1-2; v_gene: TRBV6-6; CDR3aa: ASSYSPAGDGYT
j_gene: TRBJ2-7; v_gene: TRBV5-4; CDR3aa: ASSPDRRYEQY
j_gene: TRBJ2-5; v_gene: TRBV6-1; CDR3aa: ASRWGQEETQY
j_gene: TRBJ2-1; v_gene: TRBV6-6; CDR3aa: ASRGLAGDNEQF
j_gene: TRBJ2-3; v_gene: TRBV5-8; CDR3aa: ASSWAGRTTDTQY
j_gene: TRBJ2-5; v_gene: TRBV11-2; CDR3aa: ASSLPGLAQETQY
j_gene: TRBJ2-7; v_gene: TRBV6-6; CDR3aa: ASSTAPDEQY
j_gene: TRBJ2-4; v_gene: TRBV7-9; CDR3aa: ASSPFGRQGGPENIQY
j_gene: TRBJ2-7; v_gene: TRBV12-5; CDR3aa: ASGLARSSGGAFEQY
j_gene: TRBJ1-1; v_gene: TRBV7-6; CDR3aa: ASSLAHRGPDTEAF
j_gene: TRBJ1-1; v_gene: TRBV19; CDR3aa: ASKKYLGQGSSNTEAF
j_gene: TRBJ1-4; v_gene: TRBV5-1; CDR3aa: ASSEQGAFNEKLF
j_gene: TRBJ1-3; v_gene: TRBV2; CDR3aa: ASSEAPWTGSHLSGNTIY
j_gene: TRBJ1-5; v_gene: TRBV6-5; CDR3aa: ASSYTVSDQPQH